The next 9 T cell receptor beta chains were all read from a single sample in a study of human T cells and chemical hapten exposure. The authors' total RNA extraction used unfractionated whole blood. TCRdb independently ran MiXCR on the 5' RACE reads; one entry per CDR3 protein. The data hold fewer than 150,000 distinct CDR3 sequences, with 15% to 20% observed a single time. These receptors originate from a human donor in good health.

The chain carries TRBV20-1 and TRBJ2-7; possibly TRBD1 for D (6 bases). Germline V CDR1 and CDR2: DFQATT, SNEGSKA (reference sequence). There are 12 residues in the CDR3. Trimming took 3 bases from V and 4 from J, leaving 10 bases between them. The CDR3 DNA reads TGCAGTGCTAGCCCAGGGGAGTACGAGCAGTACTTC. Its translation is CSASPGEYEQYF.

The chain has TRBV7-3 and TRBJ2-7; 9 bases match TRBD2. V was clipped by 2 bases and J by 4 bases; unmatched bases: 6. CDR3 length: 15 amino acids. CDR1 and CDR2 from the germline V gene are SGHTA and FQGTGA. The CDR3 DNA is TGTGCCAGCAGCTTATTAGCGGGAGATAGATACGAGCAGTACTTC. Translation: CASSLLAGDRYEQYF.

The V call is TRBV5-4, the J call TRBJ1-4; TRBD1 matches at 7 bases. CDR3 length: 16 amino acids. J gave up 8 bases and V 1 base, and 11 bases lay outside the gene matches. The germline gives CDR1 SGHNT, CDR2 YYREEE (reference sequence). CDR3 coding DNA: TGTGCCAGCAGCTTGATGAGCCGGGACAGTCAAGAAAAACTGTTTTTT. It specifies CASSLMSRDSQEKLFF. Full variable domain (remainder filled in from reference TRBV5-4 and TRBJ1-4): ETGVTQSPTHLIKTRGQQVTLRCSSQSGHNTVSWYQQALGQGPQFIFQYYREEENGRGNFPPRFSGLQFPNYSSELNVNALELDDSALYLCASSLMSRDSQEKLFFGSGTQLSVL.

The V and J genes are TRBV28 and TRBJ2-7; D ambiguous. The V and J ends lost 4 bases and 3 bases respectively, with 13 bases between them. From germline, CDR1 is MDHEN and CDR2 SYDVKM. This CDR3 is 14 amino acids long. For the CDR3, the DNA is TGTGCCAGCAGTTCCGACAACAACTACTACGAGCAGTACTTC. Encoded protein: CASSSDNNYYEQYF.

Only a few counts were recorded for this clonotype. V and J are TRBV7-6 and TRBJ2-2, with D maybe TRBD2 (5 bases). This CDR3 has 17 residues. V was pared by 3 bases and J by 0 bases, with 14 bases between. From germline, CDR1 is SGHVS and CDR2 FNYEAQ. CDR3 sequence (DNA): TGTGCCAGCAGCTTCTTCCCTAGAGGGTCGAACACCGGGGAGCTGTTTTTT. Amino acids: CASSFFPRGSNTGELFF.

V is TRBV11-1 and J is TRBJ2-1; perhaps D is TRBD1 or TRBD2 (6 bases each). Trimming took off 2 bases at V and 7 bases at J, with 15 bases between the two ends. The CDR3 is 15 amino acids. The V gene's germline CDR1 is SGHAT and CDR2 FQDESV (reference sequence). The CDR3 bases are TGTGCCAGCAGCTTAAGGGGGGAGGTAAGGAATGAGCAGTTCTTC. This codes for CASSLRGEVRNEQFF.

The sample holds a few counts of this clonotype. This chain links TRBV4-1 with TRBJ2-3; the D is unclear. Trimming left V 0 bases short and J 6 bases short, with 7 bases between. The CDR3 is 13 amino acids. Germline V gene sequence: CDR1 MGHRA, CDR2 YSYEKL. This CDR3 reads CASSQDRRDTQYF. CDR3 nucleotide sequence: TGCGCCAGCAGCCAAGATAGACGGGATACGCAGTATTTT.

DNA for the CDR3: TGTGCCAGCAGTTTAGGGACTCCCCCGGGGGAGCTGTTTTTT. It translates to CASSLGTPPGELFF. The chain carries TRBV27 and TRBJ2-2, with D tentatively TRBD2 (6 bases). The CDR3 extends over 14 amino acids. Trimming took off 2 bases at V and 8 bases at J, with 12 bases between the two ends. The germline CDR1 and CDR2 sequences are MNHEY and SMNVEV (reference sequence).

J is TRBJ2-7 and V is TRBV3-1, with 8 positions matching TRBD2. There are 15 residues in the CDR3. V shed 2 bases and J 3 bases; nucleotides not matched to a gene: 6. The germline CDR1 and CDR2 sequences are LGHDT and YNNKEL (reference sequence). The CDR3 is CASSQFRAGGYEQYF. The CDR3, as DNA: TGTGCCAGCAGCCAATTCCGGGCGGGAGGCTACGAGCAGTACTTC.